A single sample gave rise to the 26 T cell receptor beta chains below, sequenced in a study of T-cell reconstitution after alpha-beta-depleted transplantation in children. Researchers prepared the TCRbeta library using unique molecular identifiers, the study reports. TCRdb fed the PCR reads into MiXCR, producing one record per CDR3 protein. The table shows just under 150,000 distinct CDR3 sequences, with around 10% occurring only once. Sequenced here: PBMCs, mostly from graft donor cells, sampled 180 days after TCRalphabeta/CD19-depleted stem cell transplant. These receptors were taken from a female patient aged 2 to 10 who had a stem cell transplant for congenital amegakaryocytic thrombocytopenia, so the T cells may come from the graft donor.

This clonotype was detected ten times or more. V usage is TRBV20-1 and J usage is TRBJ2-7; 7 positions agree with TRBD2. Germline lookup yields CDR1 DFQATT and CDR2 SNEGSKA (reference sequence). The ends lost 6 bases at V and 0 bases at J; junction bases unmatched: 5. The length of the CDR3 is 13 residues. For the CDR3, the DNA is TGCAGTGCCCACCGGACTAGCTCCTACGAGCAGTACTTC. Protein: CSAHRTSSYEQYF.

This clonotype was seen more than once but under ten times. The chain's CDR3 is CASWSGNYGYTF. Written as DNA, the CDR3 is TGTGCCAGTTGGAGTGGAAACTATGGCTACACCTTC. V is TRBV19 and J is TRBJ1-2; the D is unclear. Germline V gene lookup returns CDR1 LNHDA and CDR2 SQIVND (reference sequence). CDR3 length: 12 residues. V was cut by 8 bases and J by 2 bases, with 9 bases left in between. The full variable domain, in which reference TRBV19 and TRBJ1-2 provide the parts outside the CDR3, is DGGITQSPKYLFRKEGQNVTLSCEQNLNHDAMYWYRQDPGQGLRLIYYSQIVNDFQKGDIAEGYSVSREKKESFPLTVTSAQKNPTAFYLCASWSGNYGYTFGSGTRLTVV.

The V call is TRBV19, the J call TRBJ1-5, with D maybe TRBD1 (5 bases). V was trimmed by 0 bases and J by 0 bases, leaving 15 bases between them. The CDR3 spans 18 residues. Germline lookup yields CDR1 LNHDA and CDR2 SQIVND (reference sequence). CDR3: CASSIDGGGSYSNQPQHF. The CDR3 nucleotides read TGTGCCAGTAGTATAGATGGGGGAGGAAGCTATAGCAATCAGCCCCAGCATTTT. Supplemented by reference TRBV19 and TRBJ1-5, the full variable domain reads DGGITQSPKYLFRKEGQNVTLSCEQNLNHDAMYWYRQDPGQGLRLIYYSQIVNDFQKGDIAEGYSVSREKKESFPLTVTSAQKNPTAFYLCASSIDGGGSYSNQPQHFGDGTRLSIL.

This clonotype was detected only a few times. The V and J genes are TRBV4-3 and TRBJ1-1; tentatively, D is TRBD1 (6 bases). Trimming removed 0 bases from V and 5 bases from J, with 13 bases in between. CDR3 length equals 15 residues. CDR1 LGHNA and CDR2 YSLEER come from the germline V gene. In DNA form, the CDR3 reads TGCGCCAGCAGCCAAGAGGACAGTTGGAGGACTGAAGCTTTCTTT. It specifies CASSQEDSWRTEAFF.

Many counts were recorded for this clonotype. CDR3 in DNA: TGTGCCAGCAGCCAAAGACAGCGGAGATGGCTCGAGCAGTACTTC. It encodes CASSQRQRRWLEQYF. The rearrangement joins TRBV3-1 to TRBJ2-7, with D perhaps given as TRBD1 or TRBD2 (5 bases each). The germline V gene has CDR1 LGHDT and CDR2 YNNKEL (reference sequence). V dropped 2 bases and J dropped 6 bases, with 17 bases sitting between them. CDR3 size: 15 residues.

This clonotype has ten or more counts. This chain links TRBV5-1 with TRBJ2-3; D is unresolved. Looked up from germline, CDR1 is SGHRS and CDR2 is YFSETQ. Trimming stripped 5 bases from V and 1 base from J, with 5 bases between. The CDR3 runs 12 residues. CDR3 sequence reads: CASSVGTDTQYF. CDR3 bases: TGCGCCAGCAGTGTCGGCACAGATACGCAGTATTTT.

This clonotype was recorded at least ten times. The gene calls are TRBV7-6 and TRBJ2-5; D is possibly TRBD1 (5 bases). The germline V gene encodes CDR1 SGHVS and CDR2 FNYEAQ. V lost 3 bases, J lost 5 bases, and 10 bases lay in between. The CDR3 covers 13 residues. The chain's CDR3 is CASSFTGWETQYF. The CDR3 DNA follows: TGTGCCAGCAGCTTTACAGGTTGGGAGACCCAGTACTTC.

This clonotype was found a few times. V is TRBV6-5 and J is TRBJ2-5; D is uncertain. V dropped 2 bases and J dropped 2 bases, with 12 bases sitting between them. This CDR3 contains 15 residues. The germline CDR1 and CDR2 sequences are MNHEY and SVGAGI. Here the CDR3 DNA reads TGTGCCAGCAGTTACGGTGGGGTTCCTCAAGAGACCCAGTACTTC. Protein: CASSYGGVPQETQYF.

This clonotype showed up just a few times. CDR3 sequence reads: CASSFSHEQYF. The CDR3 bases are TGTGCCAGCAGCTTTTCCCACGAGCAGTACTTC. The chain couples TRBV5-5 to TRBJ2-7; no clear D. CDR3 length: 11 amino acids. The ends were cut back, 2 bases at V and 5 bases at J, with 5 bases in the middle. Germline V gives CDR1 SGHKS, CDR2 YYEKEE (reference sequence). The whole variable domain, filled in from reference TRBV5-5 and TRBJ2-7, reads DAGVTQSPTHLIKTRGQQVTLRCSPISGHKSVSWYQQVLGQGPQFIFQYYEKEERGRGNFPDRFSARQFPNYSSELNVNALLLGDSALYLCASSFSHEQYFGPGTRLTVT.

A note on this clonotype: With a much larger clone just one base away, this may be a read error. The V call is TRBV28, the J call TRBJ2-7; TRBD2 matches at 7 bases. The V segment lost 5 bases and the J segment 5 bases; nucleotides outside the gene matches: 15. There are 16 residues in the CDR3. From germline, CDR1 is MDHEN and CDR2 SYDVKM. CDR3 bases: TGTGCCAGCAGTCCTCCCGCACTAGCGACAGCCGACGAGCAGTACTTC. As protein: CASSPPALATADEQYF.

Only a few counts were recorded for this clonotype. The rearrangement links TRBV28 to TRBJ1-1, with no clear D. CDR3 length: 12 residues. V shed 6 bases and J shed 7 bases, with 12 bases lying between them. CDR1 is MDHEN, CDR2 SYDVKM, per germline. CDR3 coding DNA: TGTGCCAGCAGCTTAGAGCCCTTTGAAGCTTTCTTT. This gives the protein CASSLEPFEAFF.

This clonotype was recorded at least ten times. The rearrangement uses TRBV7-8 and TRBJ2-1, with TRBD1 as a possible D gene (6 bases). CDR1 and CDR2 (germline): SGHVS, FQNEAQ. The CDR3 extends over 15 amino acids. V lost 8 bases, J lost 0 bases, and 14 bases lay in between. The CDR3 loop reads CASALGATSYNEQFF. CDR3 bases: TGTGCCAGCGCCCTGGGGGCGACCTCCTACAATGAGCAGTTCTTC. Complete variable domain (other parts from reference TRBV7-8 and TRBJ2-1): GAGVSQSPRYKVAKRGQDVALRCDPISGHVSLFWYQQALGQGPEFLTYFQNEAQLDKSGLPSDRFFAERPEGSVSTLKIQRTQQEDSAVYLCASALGATSYNEQFFGPGTRLTVL.

This clonotype was recorded many times. The rearrangement joins TRBV5-1 to TRBJ2-3, with 9 positions matching TRBD1. V gave up 4 bases and J gave up 12 bases; unmatched junction bases: 12. The CDR3 extends over 14 amino acids. The germline V gene encodes CDR1 SGHRS and CDR2 YFSETQ. DNA for the CDR3: TGCGCCAGCAGCCCCGGGACAGGGACGACAGATCAGTATTTT. Translated, it gives CASSPGTGTTDQYF.

The J gene is TRBJ1-2, the V gene TRBV3-1; no definite D call. The CDR3 runs 13 residues. Germline-derived CDR1 and CDR2 are LGHDT and YNNKEL (reference sequence). V was clipped by 0 bases and J by 5 bases, with 7 bases between them. The CDR3 DNA reads as TGTGCCAGCAGCCAAGATTCGAGTTATGGCTACACCTTC. Translation gives CASSQDSSYGYTF.

This clonotype was detected many times. The V call is TRBV25-1, the J call TRBJ1-1, with D uncertain. Trimming took 5 bases from V and 11 from J, leaving 15 bases between them. This CDR3 is built from 12 residues. CDR1 is MGHDK, CDR2 SYGVNS, per germline. Written as DNA, the CDR3 is TGTGCCAGCAGTAGAGGGCTGTCTCGGGCTTTCTTT. Amino acids: CASSRGLSRAFF.

The V call is TRBV7-9, the J call TRBJ1-1; D call uncertain. The CDR3 is 15 residues long. Germline V gene lookup returns CDR1 SEHNR and CDR2 FQNEAQ (reference sequence). The germline V and J ends were trimmed by 6 bases and 3 bases, with 17 bases remaining between them. The CDR3 sequence: CASRITRGTDTEAFF. Here the CDR3 DNA reads TGTGCCAGCAGGATAACGCGGGGAACAGACACTGAAGCTTTCTTT.

This clonotype came up many times. This chain connects TRBV7-6 to TRBJ1-2, with TRBD1 matching over 9 bases. Per germline, CDR1 SGHVS and CDR2 FNYEAQ. The V segment lost 5 bases and the J segment 6 bases; nucleotides outside the gene matches: 7. The CDR3 has 14 amino acids. The CDR3 coding sequence is TGTGCCAGCAGCAGAGAGGGACAGGGTGATGGCTACACCTTC. Its translation: CASSREGQGDGYTF.

At least ten counts were recorded for this clonotype. The chain employs TRBV7-2 and TRBJ2-7; TRBD1 matches 10 bases. CDR3 length: 15 amino acids. Per germline, CDR1 SGHTA and CDR2 FQGNSA. V dropped 5 bases and J dropped 4; count of bases not matched to a gene: 8. This CDR3 reads CASSQRQGAGYEQYF. For the CDR3, the DNA is TGTGCCAGCAGCCAGAGACAGGGGGCTGGGTACGAGCAGTACTTC.

Ten or more counts support this clonotype. This chain joins TRBV28 and TRBJ1-5; no clear D gene. Germline V gene lookup returns CDR1 MDHEN and CDR2 SYDVKM. The CDR3 has 12 residues. V was trimmed by 3 bases and J by 4 bases, leaving 4 bases between them. CDR3 DNA sequence: TGTGCCAGCAGTTTGGTAAATCAGCCCCAGCATTTT. The encoded protein is CASSLVNQPQHF.

A note on this clonotype: An end of the junction differs from the germline gene, which may be a read error. This chain connects TRBV12-3 or TRBV12-4 to TRBJ2-6; the D call may be TRBD1 or TRBD2 (5 bases each). The CDR3 totals 18 residues. CDR3 region: CASREPGPLSSGANGLTF. CDR3 bases: TGTGCCAGCAGGGAACCGGGACCGTTGTCTTCCGGGGCCAACGGCCTGACTTTC.

At least ten counts were recorded for this clonotype. This chain connects TRBV5-1 to TRBJ2-1; TRBD2 matches 8 bases. V lost 1 base and J lost 4; bases outside the gene matches: 13. The CDR3 runs to 18 residues. Germline CDR1 reads SGHRS; CDR2 reads YFSETQ. The CDR3 here is CASSLTIAAGGLYNEQFF. CDR3 nucleotide sequence: TGCGCCAGCAGCTTGACCATAGCGGCGGGAGGCTTGTACAATGAGCAGTTCTTC.

In this sample, this clonotype turned up many times. The J gene is TRBJ1-3, the V gene TRBV20-1; 7 bases are a match to TRBD1. V shed 5 bases and J 1 base; nucleotides not matched to a gene: 8. Germline V gene lookup returns CDR1 DFQATT and CDR2 SNEGSKA (reference sequence). CDR3 length: 15 amino acids. The CDR3 DNA sequence: TGCAGTGCTCTCTCCAGGGGGTGGTCTGGAAACACCATATATTTT. Translated: CSALSRGWSGNTIYF.

This clonotype was recorded a few times. The chain carries TRBV27 and TRBJ2-1; D might be TRBD1 or TRBD2, each matching 5 bases. The CDR3 extends over 16 amino acids. Germline CDR1 and CDR2: MNHEY and SMNVEV (reference sequence). Trimming removed 5 bases from V and 4 bases from J, with 18 bases in between. The CDR3 DNA reads as TGTGCCAGCAGTCGCGTCCCGGGGCCCCTATACAATGAGCAGTTCTTC. This codes for CASSRVPGPLYNEQFF.

This clonotype was seen many times. CDR3 protein: CSATGEGRQPQHF. The CDR3 coding sequence is TGCAGTGCCACAGGGGAAGGAAGGCAGCCCCAGCATTTT. The rearrangement uses TRBV20-1 and TRBJ1-5; 7 bases are a match to TRBD1. Germline CDR1 is DFQATT and CDR2 is SNEGSKA (reference sequence). The junction had 9 bases not matched to a gene; V was cut back by 6 bases and J by 7 bases. The CDR3 totals 13 residues.

This clonotype was detected many times. V gene TRBV28 combines with J gene TRBJ1-5; D is unclear. Trimming took off 4 bases at V and 9 bases at J, with 10 bases between the two ends. The germline gives CDR1 MDHEN, CDR2 SYDVKM. The CDR3 length is 12 residues. CDR3 nucleotides: TGTGCCAGCAGTTCGCCGATACGGCCCCAGCATTTT. Residues: CASSSPIRPQHF.

The V call is TRBV20-1, the J call TRBJ2-7, with D perhaps TRBD1 (6 bases). Trimming left V 6 bases short and J 1 base short, with 16 bases between. CDR3 length: 14 residues. Germline V CDR1 and CDR2: DFQATT, SNEGSKA (reference sequence). CDR3 region: CSASDRRFSYEQYF. CDR3 in DNA: TGCAGTGCATCCGACAGGCGGTTTTCCTACGAGCAGTACTTC.